Listed here are 24 T cell receptor beta chains from one sample, sequenced in a study of blood T cell repertoires in COVID-19. Assay: immunoSEQ multiplex PCR; the TCRdb copy retains only in-frame clones and omits some. The sample has approximately 190,000 clones, about 83% seen once. The sample consisted of PBMCs or T cells enriched from blood (not recorded which). All receptors come from a woman in her twenties or thirties who had been exposed to COVID-19.

V usage is TRBV7-3 and J usage is TRBJ2-3; 9 bases are shared with TRBD2. Trimming removed 1 base from V and 4 bases from J; junction bases left unmatched: 6. The CDR3 extends over 16 amino acids. Germline V gene lookup returns CDR1 SGHTA and CDR2 FQGTGA. The CDR3 spells CASSLIRGGAADTQYF. CDR3 nucleotides: TGTGCCAGCAGCTTAATCCGCGGGGGGGCGGCAGATACGCAGTATTTT.

The rearrangement uses TRBV27 and TRBJ2-7; D is perhaps TRBD2 (6 bases). The CDR3 runs to 14 residues. Germline CDR1 reads MNHEY; CDR2 reads SMNVEV (reference sequence). Trimming removed 2 bases at V and 6 bases at J, with 14 bases between. CDR3 in DNA: TGTGCCAGCAGTTTAGGGGGGACCTCGGTCGAGCAGTACTTC. Amino acids: CASSLGGTSVEQYF.

This chain uses TRBV24-1 with TRBJ1-5; maybe TRBD1 (6 bases). The V gene lost 9 bases and the J gene lost 4 bases, with 21 bases spanning the gap. This CDR3 has 16 residues. CDR1 KGHDR and CDR2 SFDVKD come from the germline V gene. The DNA of the CDR3 is TGTGCCACCCCTACTCCGGGACACGACAAAAATCAGCCCCAGCATTTT. Translating it yields CATPTPGHDKNQPQHF.

This chain connects TRBV5-4 to TRBJ2-5, with 9 bases identical to TRBD2. Trimming cost V 4 bases and J 9 bases; bases outside gene matches: 13. In germline, CDR1 is SGHNT, CDR2 YYREEE (reference sequence). This CDR3 has 15 amino acids. CDR3: CASSPLTSGQGAQYF. CDR3 nucleotides: TGTGCCAGCAGCCCCTTGACTAGCGGCCAAGGGGCCCAGTACTTC.

The chain has TRBV18 and TRBJ1-4; D unresolved. This CDR3 has 15 amino acids. The V gene's germline CDR1 is KGHSH and CDR2 LQKENI. Trimming left V 1 base short and J 7 bases short, with 13 bases between. CDR3: CASSPREARVEKLFF. The CDR3 DNA is TGTGCCAGCTCACCACGGGAGGCGAGGGTTGAAAAACTGTTTTTT.

The CDR3 DNA follows: TGTGCCACCAGCGGGGAGACAGGGGAAGGAGAGGGACAAGAGACCCAGTACTTC. This translates into CATSGETGEGEGQETQYF. The V call is TRBV15, the J call TRBJ2-5; 8 positions agree with TRBD1. The CDR3 has 18 amino acids. V trimming: 5 bases; J trimming: 2 bases; junction bases outside the gene matches: 16. Germline CDR1 and CDR2: LNHNV and YYDKDF (reference sequence).

The V gene is TRBV2, the J gene TRBJ1-3, with D perhaps TRBD1 (6 bases). V lost 3 bases and J lost 3, with 9 bases in between. CDR1 SNHLY and CDR2 FYNNEI come from the germline V gene. CDR3 length: 14 amino acids. The chain's CDR3 is CASSDRGFGNTIYF. CDR3 coding DNA: TGTGCCAGCAGTGACAGGGGCTTTGGAAACACCATATATTTT.

The gene calls are TRBV5-1 and TRBJ1-1; possible D gene TRBD1, 6 bases. This CDR3 contains 14 residues. From germline, CDR1 is SGHRS and CDR2 YFSETQ. V was trimmed by 3 bases and J by 1 base, leaving 10 bases between them. CDR3 nucleotides: TGCGCCAGCAGCTCGGAACAGGGGAACACTGAAGCTTTCTTT. Translation: CASSSEQGNTEAFF.

V usage is TRBV11-2 and J usage is TRBJ1-2; 8 positions agree with TRBD1. Germline loops: CDR1 SGHAT, CDR2 FQNNGV. The CDR3 is made up of 17 amino acids. The junction had 15 bases not matched to a gene; V was cut back by 1 base and J by 8 bases. DNA of the CDR3: TGTGCCAGCAGCTTAGCCGGAGGGCAGGGGGCGATCGGAGGCTACACCTTC. It specifies CASSLAGGQGAIGGYTF.

The V call is TRBV6-5, the J call TRBJ2-7; 7 bases line up with TRBD1. The trim removed 6 bases at V and 1 base at J, leaving 6 bases unmatched. Per germline, CDR1 MNHEY and CDR2 SVGAGI. This CDR3 is built from 14 residues. This CDR3 is CASRGQQVSYEQYF. The CDR3 nucleotides are TGTGCCAGCAGGGGACAGCAAGTTTCCTACGAGCAGTACTTC.

The rearrangement joins TRBV4-1 to TRBJ1-1, with D tentatively TRBD1 (6 bases). This CDR3 comprises 12 residues. Trimming stripped 2 bases from V and 11 bases from J, with 12 bases between. From germline, CDR1 is MGHRA and CDR2 YSYEKL. This chain's CDR3 is CASSQTGTKAFF. The CDR3 DNA is TGCGCCAGCAGCCAAACCGGGACAAAGGCTTTCTTT.

The chain joins TRBV7-2 to TRBJ1-5; possible D gene TRBD1, 6 bases. Germline values: CDR1 SGHTA, CDR2 FQGNSA. The CDR3 sequence is 14 residues long. V lost 5 bases to trimming and J lost 5 bases, with 13 bases between them. The CDR3 DNA is TGTGCCAGCAGCCTGACACAGGGACATCAGCCCCAGCATTTT. This sequence encodes CASSLTQGHQPQHF.

This clone has more than one count but fewer than ten. The rearrangement joins TRBV30 to TRBJ2-7; 8 bases fit TRBD2. The CDR3 sequence is 14 residues long. CDR1 is GTSNPN and CDR2 is SVGIG in the germline V gene (reference sequence). V trimming: 1 base; J trimming: 3 bases; junction bases outside the gene matches: 5. CDR3 residues: CAWSGTSGRYEQYF. CDR3 nucleotide sequence: TGTGCCTGGAGTGGTACTAGCGGCCGCTACGAGCAGTACTTC.

J is TRBJ1-1 and V is TRBV11-2; TRBD1 agrees at 7 bases. The CDR3 is 14 amino acids. CDR1 and CDR2 (germline): SGHAT, FQNNGV. With V trimmed by 2 bases and J by 1 base, 1 base remained unmatched. CDR3 in amino acids: CASSLTGANTEAFF. CDR3 DNA sequence: TGTGCCAGCAGCTTAACAGGGGCGAACACTGAAGCTTTCTTT.

Here the CDR3 DNA reads TGTGCCAGCAGTCCTTTTACAACCTATGGCTACACCTTC. It codes for CASSPFTTYGYTF. The rearrangement links TRBV12-3 or TRBV12-4 to TRBJ1-2; D unclear. The CDR3 length is 13 residues. The ends were cut back, 5 bases at V and 4 bases at J, with 11 bases in the middle.

The rearrangement links TRBV4-3 to TRBJ1-2, with a tentative D call TRBD1 (6 bases). The CDR3 is 14 amino acids. The V end was cut by 4 bases, the J end by 5 bases, with 14 bases between. CDR1 is LGHNA, CDR2 YSLEER, per germline. The CDR3 protein is CASSRRPGAYGYTF. CDR3 nucleotides: TGCGCCAGCAGCCGCCGCCCAGGGGCATATGGCTACACCTTC.

This clone has only a few counts. V and J are TRBV2 and TRBJ1-4, with a possible D match to TRBD1 (6 bases). V gave up 8 bases and J gave up 5 bases, with 15 bases separating them. Germline values: CDR1 SNHLY, CDR2 FYNNEI. CDR3 size: 14 residues. Here the CDR3 reads CASFNRDLNEKLFF. The CDR3 DNA follows: TGTGCCAGCTTCAACAGGGACCTCAATGAAAAACTGTTTTTT.

The rearrangement joins TRBV10-2 to TRBJ1-6, with D possibly TRBD1 on 6 matching bases. Trimming cost V 6 bases and J 6 bases, with 9 bases left between them. Germline CDR1 reads WSHSY; CDR2 reads SAAADI. This CDR3 comprises 13 residues. The CDR3 reads CASRDSVNSPLHF. Written as DNA, the CDR3 is TGCGCCAGCAGGGACAGTGTTAATTCACCCCTCCACTTT.

This chain links TRBV3-1 (or the pseudogene TRBV3-2) with TRBJ2-7; D possibly corresponds to TRBD1 (6 bases). The germline V gene has CDR1 LGHDT and CDR2 YNNKEL (reference sequence). V lost 1 base and J lost 3, with 16 bases in between. The CDR3 length is 16 residues. CDR3 DNA sequence: TGTGCCAGCAGCCAAGGGCAGGGGATTGGGGTCTACGAGCAGTACTTC. Translating it yields CASSQGQGIGVYEQYF.

In its sample, this clone was seen a few times. The chain recombines TRBV5-5 with TRBJ1-2; D might be TRBD1 (5 bases). The V gene lost 2 bases and the J gene lost 4 bases, with 15 bases spanning the gap. The germline CDR1 and CDR2 sequences are SGHKS and YYEKEE (reference sequence). This CDR3 contains 15 residues. The CDR3 coding sequence is TGTGCCAGCAGCTTAGCCCAGGGCGGGGGCTATGGCTACACCTTC. This sequence encodes CASSLAQGGGYGYTF.

CDR3 nucleotides: TGTGCCACCAGTGATACAGGTCAGCCCCAGCATTTT. The encoded protein is CATSDTGQPQHF. This chain connects TRBV24-1 to TRBJ1-5, with D tentatively TRBD1 (5 bases). Germline assignment: CDR1 KGHDR and CDR2 SFDVKD. This CDR3 is 12 amino acids long. Trimming pared 3 bases from V and 6 bases from J, leaving 5 bases between.

The CDR3 protein is CASSMGTGETYGYTF. The CDR3 DNA reads TGTGCCAGTAGTATGGGGACAGGGGAGACCTATGGCTACACCTTC. This chain uses TRBV19 with TRBJ1-2; 10 bases are shared with TRBD1. Germline CDR1 reads LNHDA; CDR2 reads SQIVND (reference sequence). The CDR3 spans 15 residues. The J segment lost 4 bases and the V segment lost 3 bases, leaving 5 bases of the junction unmatched.

This chain connects TRBV25-1 to TRBJ1-5; tentative D call: TRBD1 (6 bases). With 8 bases removed from V and 4 bases from J, the gap between germline ends came to 12 bases. The germline V gene has CDR1 MGHDK and CDR2 SYGVNS. The CDR3 totals 13 residues. CDR3 DNA sequence: TGTGCCAGCTCGGACAGCCCTAATCAGCCCCAGCATTTT. Amino acid sequence: CASSDSPNQPQHF.

The chain joins TRBV4-1 to TRBJ1-2; 8 nucleotides align to TRBD1. This CDR3 is 16 amino acids long. The germline V gene encodes CDR1 MGHRA and CDR2 YSYEKL. V gave up 1 base and J gave up 6 bases; unmatched junction bases: 10. The CDR3 nucleotides read TGCGCCAGCAGCCAAGCGGGCAGGGGGCACTCTGATGGCTACACCTTC. Translated, it gives CASSQAGRGHSDGYTF.